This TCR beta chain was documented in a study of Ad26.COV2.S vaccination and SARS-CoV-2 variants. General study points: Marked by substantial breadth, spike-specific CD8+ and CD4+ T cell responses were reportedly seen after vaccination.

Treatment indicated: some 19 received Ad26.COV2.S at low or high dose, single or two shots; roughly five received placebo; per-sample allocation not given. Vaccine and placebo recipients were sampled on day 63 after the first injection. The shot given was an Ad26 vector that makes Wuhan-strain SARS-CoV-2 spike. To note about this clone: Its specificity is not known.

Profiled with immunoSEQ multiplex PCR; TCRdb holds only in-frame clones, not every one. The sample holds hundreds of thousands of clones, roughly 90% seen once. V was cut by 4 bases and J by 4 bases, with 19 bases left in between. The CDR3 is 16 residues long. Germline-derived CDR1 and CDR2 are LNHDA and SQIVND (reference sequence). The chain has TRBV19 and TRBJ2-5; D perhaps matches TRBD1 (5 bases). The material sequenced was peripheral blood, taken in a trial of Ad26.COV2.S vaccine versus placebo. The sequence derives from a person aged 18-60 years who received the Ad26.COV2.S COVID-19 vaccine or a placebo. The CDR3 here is CASSRLTAGRGETQYF. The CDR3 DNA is TGTGCCAGTAGTAGGTTAACAGCCGGAAGGGGAGAGACCCAGTACTTC.